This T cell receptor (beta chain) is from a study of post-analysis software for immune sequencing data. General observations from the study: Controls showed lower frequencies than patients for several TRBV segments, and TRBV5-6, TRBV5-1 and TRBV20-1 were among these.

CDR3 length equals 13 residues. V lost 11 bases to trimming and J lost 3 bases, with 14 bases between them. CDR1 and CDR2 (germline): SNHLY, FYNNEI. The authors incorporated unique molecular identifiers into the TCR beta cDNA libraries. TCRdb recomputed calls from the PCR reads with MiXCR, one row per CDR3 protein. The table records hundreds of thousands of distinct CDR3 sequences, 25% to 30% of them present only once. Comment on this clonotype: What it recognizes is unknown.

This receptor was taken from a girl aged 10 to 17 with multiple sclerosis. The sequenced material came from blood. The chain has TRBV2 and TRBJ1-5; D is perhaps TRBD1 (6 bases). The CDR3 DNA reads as TGTGCCGGGGGGGGCAGGGCCAATCAGCCCCAGCATTTT. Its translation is CAGGGRANQPQHF.